These T cell receptor beta chains were read from a single sample in a study of blood T cells in healthy people across ages. TCRdb reprocessed the 5' RACE reads via MiXCR and lists one record per CDR3 protein. The data contain around 1,500,000 distinct CDR3 sequences, approximately 28% of them seen just once; the ten biggest clones take up 7.7%. The sample comprised blood. The origin of the receptors is a woman aged 25-40 years in good health. Both conserved end residues are part of each CDR3. A D gene is named only where the DNA matches it firmly. Clone sizes are given selectively: once, few, many, or a class where the clone is expanded.

d_call: -
j_call: TRBJ1-2
v_call: TRBV20-1
clone_size: -
cdr3_nt: TGCAGTGCTCTCTCCTGGGCAGGATCCTTCGGGGGCTACACCTTC
cdr3_aa: CSALSWAGSFGGYTF

d_call: -
j_call: TRBJ1-5
v_call: TRBV12-3/TRBV12-4
clone_size: -
cdr3_nt: TGTGCCAGCAGCCCCGGGAGACAGCCCCAGCATTTT
cdr3_aa: CASSPGRQPQHF

d_call: TRBD1
j_call: TRBJ2-6
v_call: TRBV5-1
clone_size: -
cdr3_nt: TGCGCCAGCAGCGGGGGACAGCCTGGGGCCAACGTCCTGACTTTC
cdr3_aa: CASSGGQPGANVLTF

d_call: -
j_call: TRBJ1-1
v_call: TRBV7-8
clone_size: few
cdr3_nt: TGTGCCAGCAGCTTGTCAGGGCGTGTAGCTTTCTTT
cdr3_aa: CASSLSGRVAFF

d_call: -
j_call: TRBJ1-1
v_call: TRBV7-2
clone_size: few
cdr3_nt: TGTGCCAGCAGCTTAAGGGGACAGAACACTGAAGCTTTCTTT
cdr3_aa: CASSLRGQNTEAFF

d_call: TRBD2
j_call: TRBJ2-5
v_call: TRBV7-9
clone_size: few
cdr3_nt: TGTGCCAGCAGCTGGGGTAGCGGGTCCGGAGAGACCCAGTACTTC
cdr3_aa: CASSWGSGSGETQYF

d_call: TRBD1
j_call: TRBJ1-4
v_call: TRBV6-6
clone_size: -
cdr3_nt: TGTGCCAGCAGTCCCTGGGGACAGGGGACTAATGAAAAACTGTTTTTT
cdr3_aa: CASSPWGQGTNEKLFF

d_call: TRBD2
j_call: TRBJ2-1
v_call: TRBV10-2
clone_size: -
cdr3_nt: TGCGCCAGTCGGGGGACTAGCGGGGTCAACAATGAGCAGTTCTTC
cdr3_aa: CASRGTSGVNNEQFF

d_call: -
j_call: TRBJ1-1
v_call: TRBV6-6
clone_size: -
cdr3_nt: TGTGCCAGCACCCCAGTGGGGCAGCCCGAAGCTTTCTTT
cdr3_aa: CASTPVGQPEAFF

d_call: -
j_call: TRBJ2-5
v_call: TRBV10-3
clone_size: many
cdr3_nt: TGTGCCATCAGTGGTCAGGGAATGGAGACCCAGTACTTC
cdr3_aa: CAISGQGMETQYF

d_call: TRBD1
j_call: TRBJ1-4
v_call: TRBV6-5
clone_size: -
cdr3_nt: TGTGCCAGCAGTTATCAGGGGGGATCGATACTAAATGAAAAACTGTTTTTT
cdr3_aa: CASSYQGGSILNEKLFF

d_call: TRBD2
j_call: TRBJ2-1
v_call: TRBV9
clone_size: -
cdr3_nt: TGTGCCAGCAGCGTAGTAGGAGGAAGCGGGATTGAGCAGTTCTTC
cdr3_aa: CASSVVGGSGIEQFF

d_call: TRBD1
j_call: TRBJ1-3
v_call: TRBV4-2
clone_size: -
cdr3_nt: TGTGCCAGCAGCCAGAACCGGGACAGATCCGCCTCTGGAAACACCATATATTTT
cdr3_aa: CASSQNRDRSASGNTIYF

d_call: TRBD1
j_call: TRBJ1-6
v_call: TRBV11-2
clone_size: -
cdr3_nt: TGTGCCAGCAGCACCAGTGACAGGGGCAATTCACCCCTCCACTTT
cdr3_aa: CASSTSDRGNSPLHF

d_call: -
j_call: TRBJ2-7
v_call: TRBV7-2
clone_size: many
cdr3_nt: TGTGCCAGCAGCGAACCGAACAGCTACGAGCAGTACTTC
cdr3_aa: CASSEPNSYEQYF

d_call: -
j_call: TRBJ2-5
v_call: TRBV28
clone_size: -
cdr3_nt: TGTGCCGGGGGGAGACAAGAGACCCAGTACTTC
cdr3_aa: CAGGRQETQYF

d_call: -
j_call: TRBJ1-2
v_call: TRBV20-1
clone_size: -
cdr3_nt: TGCAGTGCTAGAGATCAGGACTCCTATGACTACACCTTC
cdr3_aa: CSARDQDSYDYTF

d_call: -
j_call: TRBJ2-5
v_call: TRBV18
clone_size: -
cdr3_nt: TGTGCCAGCTCACCCCTCCGGGACAAAGAGACCCAGTACTTC
cdr3_aa: CASSPLRDKETQYF

d_call: -
j_call: TRBJ2-1
v_call: TRBV5-1
clone_size: -
cdr3_nt: TGCGCCAGCACCACAGCATACAATGAGCAGTTCTTC
cdr3_aa: CASTTAYNEQFF

d_call: TRBD1
j_call: TRBJ2-7
v_call: TRBV7-2
clone_size: -
cdr3_nt: TGTGCCAGCGGCTCAATGGGACAGGGAGGTGGTAATGAGCAGTACTTC
cdr3_aa: CASGSMGQGGGNEQYF

d_call: -
j_call: TRBJ2-5
v_call: TRBV30
clone_size: -
cdr3_nt: TGTGCCTGGGGTTATAAATCCATGACCCAGTACTTC
cdr3_aa: CAWGYKSMTQYF

d_call: -
j_call: TRBJ2-2
v_call: TRBV12-5
clone_size: -
cdr3_nt: TGTGCTAGTGGTCCCCGGACGGATTACACCGGGGAGCTGTTTTTT
cdr3_aa: CASGPRTDYTGELFF

d_call: -
j_call: TRBJ1-6
v_call: TRBV20-1
clone_size: many
cdr3_nt: TGCAGTGCTAGATCCGGCGGCAATAATTCACCCCTCCACTTT
cdr3_aa: CSARSGGNNSPLHF

d_call: TRBD1
j_call: TRBJ1-2
v_call: TRBV29-1
clone_size: many
cdr3_nt: TGCAGCGTTGTACCGGGACAGGGTAACTATGGCTACACCTTC
cdr3_aa: CSVVPGQGNYGYTF

d_call: -
j_call: TRBJ2-1
v_call: TRBV13
clone_size: -
cdr3_nt: TGTGCCAGCAGCTTAGTTCCGGGAGCGGCCTACAATGAGCAGTTCTTC
cdr3_aa: CASSLVPGAAYNEQFF

d_call: -
j_call: TRBJ1-6
v_call: TRBV15
clone_size: -
cdr3_nt: TGTGCCACCAGCAGACCCTATGACGGGAATTCACCCCTCCACTTT
cdr3_aa: CATSRPYDGNSPLHF

d_call: -
j_call: TRBJ2-4
v_call: TRBV6-2/TRBV6-3
clone_size: many
cdr3_nt: TGTGCCAGCACCGAGTGGAGAACAGATAAAAACATTCAGTACTTC
cdr3_aa: CASTEWRTDKNIQYF

d_call: -
j_call: TRBJ2-3
v_call: TRBV7-9
clone_size: -
cdr3_nt: TGTGCCAGCATTGGGTACGGCGGGCGGAAGCAGGGCACAGATACGCAGTATTTT
cdr3_aa: CASIGYGGRKQGTDTQYF

d_call: TRBD2
j_call: TRBJ2-3
v_call: TRBV20-1
clone_size: few
cdr3_nt: TGCATTGCCCCAACTAGCGGGGTTGTAGATACGCAGTATTTT
cdr3_aa: CIAPTSGVVDTQYF

d_call: TRBD1
j_call: TRBJ2-7
v_call: TRBV28
clone_size: once
cdr3_nt: TGTGCCAGCAGTTTCTGTCGAGGGGGCGGTGAGCAGTACTTC
cdr3_aa: CASSFCRGGGEQYF

d_call: -
j_call: TRBJ2-5
v_call: TRBV7-9
clone_size: many
cdr3_nt: TGTGCCAGCAGCTCCGATTTTGAGGAGGGCCAAGAGACCCAGTACTTC
cdr3_aa: CASSSDFEEGQETQYF

d_call: -
j_call: TRBJ2-2
v_call: TRBV20-1
clone_size: few
cdr3_nt: TGCAGTGCTCGTACTAAGGCGAACACCGGGGAGCTGTTTTTT
cdr3_aa: CSARTKANTGELFF

d_call: -
j_call: TRBJ2-7
v_call: TRBV6-2/TRBV6-3
clone_size: many
cdr3_nt: TGTGCCAGCAGAAGGGGGGCCTCCTACGAGCAGTACTTC
cdr3_aa: CASRRGASYEQYF

d_call: TRBD2
j_call: TRBJ2-1
v_call: TRBV5-1
clone_size: -
cdr3_nt: TGCGCCAGCTATACTAGCGGGATTTACAATGAGCAGTTCTTC
cdr3_aa: CASYTSGIYNEQFF

d_call: -
j_call: TRBJ1-1
v_call: TRBV12-3/TRBV12-4
clone_size: few
cdr3_nt: TGTGCCAGCAGTTCCCAGGACGGTGGCACTGAAGCTTTCTTT
cdr3_aa: CASSSQDGGTEAFF

d_call: -
j_call: TRBJ1-2
v_call: TRBV6-5
clone_size: many
cdr3_nt: TGTGCCAGCAGTATGGACCGGAGCGGCTACACCTTC
cdr3_aa: CASSMDRSGYTF

d_call: -
j_call: TRBJ2-1
v_call: TRBV15
clone_size: -
cdr3_nt: TGTGCCACCAGCAGAGCCCACGACAGAGCTTGGGGGCAGTTCTTC
cdr3_aa: CATSRAHDRAWGQFF

d_call: -
j_call: TRBJ2-7
v_call: TRBV20-1
clone_size: many
cdr3_nt: TGCAGTGCTAGAGGTGACGGGGATAACGAGCAGTACTTC
cdr3_aa: CSARGDGDNEQYF

d_call: -
j_call: TRBJ2-7
v_call: TRBV7-9
clone_size: -
cdr3_nt: TGTGCCAGCAGCTTACTACGAAGGAGCTCCTACAATGAGCAGTACTTC
cdr3_aa: CASSLLRRSSYNEQYF

d_call: -
j_call: TRBJ1-4
v_call: TRBV2
clone_size: -
cdr3_nt: TGTGCCAGCAGTGTCTTCGAGAGACGGTCAACTAATGAAAAACTGTTTTTT
cdr3_aa: CASSVFERRSTNEKLFF

d_call: TRBD2
j_call: TRBJ2-7
v_call: TRBV7-2
clone_size: -
cdr3_nt: TGTGCCAGCAGCTCGGGACTAGCCGATTCCTACGAGCAGTACTTC
cdr3_aa: CASSSGLADSYEQYF